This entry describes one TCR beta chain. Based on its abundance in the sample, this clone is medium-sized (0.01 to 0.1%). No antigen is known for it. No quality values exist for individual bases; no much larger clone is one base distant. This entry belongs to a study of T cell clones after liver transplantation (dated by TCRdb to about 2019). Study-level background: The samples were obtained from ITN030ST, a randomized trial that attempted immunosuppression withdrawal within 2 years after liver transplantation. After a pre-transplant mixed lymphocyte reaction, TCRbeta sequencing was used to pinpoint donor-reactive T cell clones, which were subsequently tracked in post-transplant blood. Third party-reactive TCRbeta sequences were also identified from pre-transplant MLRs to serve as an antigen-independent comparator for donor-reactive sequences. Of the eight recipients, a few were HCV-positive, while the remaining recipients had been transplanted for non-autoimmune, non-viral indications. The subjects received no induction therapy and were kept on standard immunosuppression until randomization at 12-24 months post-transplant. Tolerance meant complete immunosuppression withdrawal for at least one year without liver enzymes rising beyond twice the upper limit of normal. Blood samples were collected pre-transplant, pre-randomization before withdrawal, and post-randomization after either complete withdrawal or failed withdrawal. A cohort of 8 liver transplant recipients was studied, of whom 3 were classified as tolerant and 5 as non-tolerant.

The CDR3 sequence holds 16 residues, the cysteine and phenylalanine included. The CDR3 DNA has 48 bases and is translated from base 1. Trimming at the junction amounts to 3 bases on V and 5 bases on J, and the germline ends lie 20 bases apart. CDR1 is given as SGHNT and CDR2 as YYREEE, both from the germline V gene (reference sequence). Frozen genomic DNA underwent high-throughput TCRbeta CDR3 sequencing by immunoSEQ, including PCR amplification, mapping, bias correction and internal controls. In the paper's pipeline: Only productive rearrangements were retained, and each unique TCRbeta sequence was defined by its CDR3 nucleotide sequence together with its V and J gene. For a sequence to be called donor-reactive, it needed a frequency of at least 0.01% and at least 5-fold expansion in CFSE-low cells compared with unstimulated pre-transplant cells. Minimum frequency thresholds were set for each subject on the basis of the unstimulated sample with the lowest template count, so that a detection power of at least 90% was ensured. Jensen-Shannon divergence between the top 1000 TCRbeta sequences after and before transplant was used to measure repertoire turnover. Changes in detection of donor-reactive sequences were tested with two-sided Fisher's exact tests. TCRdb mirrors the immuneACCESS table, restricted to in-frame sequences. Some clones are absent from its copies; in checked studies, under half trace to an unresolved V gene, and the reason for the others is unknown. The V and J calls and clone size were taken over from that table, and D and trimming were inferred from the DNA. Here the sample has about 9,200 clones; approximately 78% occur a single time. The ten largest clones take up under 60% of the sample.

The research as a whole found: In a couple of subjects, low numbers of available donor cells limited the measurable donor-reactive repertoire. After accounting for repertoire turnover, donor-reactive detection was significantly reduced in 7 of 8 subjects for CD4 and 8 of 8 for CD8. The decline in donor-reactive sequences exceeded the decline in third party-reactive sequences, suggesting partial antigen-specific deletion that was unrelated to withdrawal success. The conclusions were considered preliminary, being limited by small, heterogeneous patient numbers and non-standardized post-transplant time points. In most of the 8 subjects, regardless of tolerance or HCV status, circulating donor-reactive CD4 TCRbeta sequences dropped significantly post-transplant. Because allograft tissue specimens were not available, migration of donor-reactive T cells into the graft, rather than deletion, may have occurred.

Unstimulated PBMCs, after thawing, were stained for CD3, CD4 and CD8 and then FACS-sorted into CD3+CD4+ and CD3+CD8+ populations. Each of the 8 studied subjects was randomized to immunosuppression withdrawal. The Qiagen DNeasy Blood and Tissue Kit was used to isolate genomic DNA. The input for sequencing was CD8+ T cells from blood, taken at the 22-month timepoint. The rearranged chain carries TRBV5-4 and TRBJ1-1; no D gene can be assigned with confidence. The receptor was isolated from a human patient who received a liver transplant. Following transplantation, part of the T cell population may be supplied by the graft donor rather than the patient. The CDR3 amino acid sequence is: CASSYPMGGPETEAFF. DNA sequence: TGTGCCAGCAGCTACCCTATGGGAGGACCCGAGACTGAAGCTTTCTTT.